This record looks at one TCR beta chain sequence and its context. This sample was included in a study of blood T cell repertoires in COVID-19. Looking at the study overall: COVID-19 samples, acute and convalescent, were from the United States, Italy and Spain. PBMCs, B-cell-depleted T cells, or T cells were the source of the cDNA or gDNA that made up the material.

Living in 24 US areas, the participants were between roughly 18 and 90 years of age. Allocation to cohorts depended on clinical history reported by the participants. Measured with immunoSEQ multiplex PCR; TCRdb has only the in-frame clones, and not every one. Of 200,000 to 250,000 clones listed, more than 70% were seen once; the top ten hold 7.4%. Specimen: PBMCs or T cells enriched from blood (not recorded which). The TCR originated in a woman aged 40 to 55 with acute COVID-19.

CDR3 sequence: CASSTGLVSNQPQHF. The CDR3 coding sequence is TGTGCCAGTAGTACAGGACTCGTTAGCAATCAGCCCCAGCATTTT. The rearrangement joins TRBV19 to TRBJ1-5; D uncertain. Germline V CDR1 and CDR2: LNHDA, SQIVND (reference sequence). V was cut by 4 bases and J by 0 bases, with 10 bases left in between. This CDR3 spans 15 amino acids.